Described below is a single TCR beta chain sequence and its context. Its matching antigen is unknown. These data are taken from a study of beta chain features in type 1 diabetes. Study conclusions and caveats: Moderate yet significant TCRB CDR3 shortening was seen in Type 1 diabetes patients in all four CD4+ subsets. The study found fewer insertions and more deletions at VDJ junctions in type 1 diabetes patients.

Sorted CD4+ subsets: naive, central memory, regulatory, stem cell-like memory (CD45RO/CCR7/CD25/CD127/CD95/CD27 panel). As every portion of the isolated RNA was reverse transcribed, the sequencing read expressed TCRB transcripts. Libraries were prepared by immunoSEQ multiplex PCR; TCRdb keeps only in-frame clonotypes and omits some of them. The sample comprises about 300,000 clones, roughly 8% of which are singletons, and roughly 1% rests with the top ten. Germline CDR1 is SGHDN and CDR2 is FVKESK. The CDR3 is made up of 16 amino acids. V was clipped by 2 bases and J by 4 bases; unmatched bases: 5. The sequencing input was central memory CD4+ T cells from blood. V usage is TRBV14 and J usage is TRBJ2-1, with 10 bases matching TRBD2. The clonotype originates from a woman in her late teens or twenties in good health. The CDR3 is CASSQTPGLAYNEQFF. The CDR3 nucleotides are TGTGCCAGCAGCCAAACACCGGGACTAGCGTACAATGAGCAGTTCTTC.